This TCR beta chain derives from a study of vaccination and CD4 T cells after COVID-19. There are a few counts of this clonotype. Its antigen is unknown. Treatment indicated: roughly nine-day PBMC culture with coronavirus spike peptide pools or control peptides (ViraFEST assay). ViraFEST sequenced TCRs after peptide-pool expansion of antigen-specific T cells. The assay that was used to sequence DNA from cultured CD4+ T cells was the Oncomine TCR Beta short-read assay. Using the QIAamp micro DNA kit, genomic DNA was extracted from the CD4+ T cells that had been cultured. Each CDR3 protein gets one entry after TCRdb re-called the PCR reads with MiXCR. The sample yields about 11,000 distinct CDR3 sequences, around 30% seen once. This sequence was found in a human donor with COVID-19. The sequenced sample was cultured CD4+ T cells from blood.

The CDR3 DNA sequence: TGTGCCAGCAGCCTAGGACAAACCCTCCACTTT. This encodes CASSLGQTLHF. The chain has TRBV7-2 and TRBJ1-6; D perhaps matches TRBD1 (5 bases). The CDR3 consists of 11 residues. Deletions cut 5 bases from V and 14 bases from J, with 10 bases between. Germline V CDR1 and CDR2: SGHTA, FQGNSA.